This T cell receptor beta chain was captured by sequencing in a study of shared clonotypes between healthy human individuals. On the study more broadly: The cohort comprised a couple of women and a few men. Their ages spanned 18 to 49 years.

V dropped 0 bases and J dropped 3; count of bases not matched to a gene: 6. The CDR3 spans 19 residues. Germline CDR1 and CDR2: SEHNR and FQNEAQ (reference sequence). It was at deep level that the assay was run. The assay was immunoSEQ multiplex PCR, and TCRdb's table has in-frame clones only and misses some. The data hold about a million clones, with less than 85% observed a single time. Whole-study findings and limits: Non-shared clonotypes had lower generation probabilities than clonotypes shared by all four sorted-subset donors.

The table lists this clone with many counts. The antigen is unknown. The V call is TRBV7-9, the J call TRBJ2-1, with 15 bases that match TRBD2. The TCR sequence derives from a man between 18 and 35 years old in good health. The source material was memory CD4+ T cells sorted from blood. The subset was: CD45RA-negative fraction. The CDR3 coding sequence is TGTGCCAGCAGCTTAGCGCTAGGGACTAGCGGGAGGATCTACAATGAGCAGTTCTTC. Translation: CASSLALGTSGRIYNEQFF. Together with reference TRBV7-9 and TRBJ2-1, the CDR3 gives the full variable domain: DTGVSQNPRHKITKRGQNVTFRCDPISEHNRLYWYRQTLGQGPEFLTYFQNEAQLEKSRLLSDRFSAERPKGSFSTLEIQRTEQGDSAMYLCASSLALGTSGRIYNEQFFGPGTRLTVL.